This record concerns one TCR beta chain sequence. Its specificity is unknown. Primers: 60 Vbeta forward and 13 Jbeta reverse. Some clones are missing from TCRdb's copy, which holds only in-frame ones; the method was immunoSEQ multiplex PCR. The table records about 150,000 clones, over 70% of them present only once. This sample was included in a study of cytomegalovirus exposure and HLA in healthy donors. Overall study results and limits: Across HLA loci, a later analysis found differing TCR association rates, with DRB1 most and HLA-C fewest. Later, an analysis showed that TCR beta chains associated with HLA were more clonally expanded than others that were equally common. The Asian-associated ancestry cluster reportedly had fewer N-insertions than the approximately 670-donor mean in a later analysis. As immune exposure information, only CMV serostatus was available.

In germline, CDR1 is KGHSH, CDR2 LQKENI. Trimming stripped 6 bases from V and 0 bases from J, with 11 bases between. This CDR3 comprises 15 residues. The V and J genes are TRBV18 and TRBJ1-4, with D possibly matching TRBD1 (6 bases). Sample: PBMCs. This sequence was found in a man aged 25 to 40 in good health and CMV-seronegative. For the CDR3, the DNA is TGTGCCAGCTCCGCCAACAGGGCAACTAATGAAAAACTGTTTTTT. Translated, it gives CASSANRATNEKLFF.